What follows is one TCR beta chain and its context. As yet, its antigen is unknown. The data derive from a study of cytomegalovirus exposure and HLA in healthy donors. Study-wide results and caveats: V- and J-gene trimming of TCR beta was linked (in a later analysis) to a missense DCLRE1C variant.

The PCR ran on 60 Vbeta and 13 Jbeta primers. The assay was immunoSEQ multiplex PCR, and TCRdb's table has in-frame clones only and misses some. The data hold about 130,000 clones, with just over 70% observed a single time. The CDR3 spans 13 residues. The germline V and J ends were trimmed by 11 bases and 6 bases, with 17 bases remaining between them. From germline, CDR1 is MNHNY and CDR2 SVGAGI (reference sequence). Sequenced material: PBMCs. The chain recombines TRBV6-6 with TRBJ1-5; weak D call: TRBD1 (5 bases). This TCR derives from a woman aged 60 to 75 in good health and CMV-seropositive. The CDR3 DNA reads TGTGCCGGGGGGGGACGGCCCTCTCAGCCCCAGCATTTT. This translates into CAGGGRPSQPQHF.